These T cell receptor beta chains were read from a single sample in a study of blood T cell repertoires in COVID-19. This table comes from immunoSEQ multiplex PCR, and its TCRdb copy is limited to in-frame clones, with some not included. The table lists about 180,000 clones, roughly 89% of them singletons. The sequenced material came from PBMCs or T cells enriched from blood (not recorded which). These receptors were obtained from a woman aged 40-49 years with acute COVID-19. The CDR3 runs from the conserved cysteine through the conserved F or W.

V: TRBV4-2; CDR3: CASSQEPGYNSPLHF
V: TRBV29-1; CDR3: CSVAGANQPQHF
V: TRBV27; CDR3: CASSPERPPSSYNEQFF
V: TRBV18; CDR3: CASSPLSTGELFF
V: TRBV19; CDR3: CASSRARFDHEQFF
V: TRBV7-2; CDR3: CASSLAASGRAGSGGGELFF
V: TRBV7-9; CDR3: CASRASGESYEQYF
V: TRBV10-3; CDR3: CAISGTGDNSYGYTF
V: TRBV9; CDR3: CASSVGVTSGINNEQFF
V: TRBV3-1/TRBV3-2; CDR3: CASSQEQQVYGYTF
V: TRBV4-1; CDR3: CASSRGAGGAYEQYF
V: TRBV20-1; CDR3: CSASHRALGYTF
V: TRBV7-2; CDR3: CASSLDSGQNYGYTF
V: TRBV6-5; CDR3: CASRRSYNQPQHF
V: TRBV19; CDR3: CASGPSTSYNEQFF
V: TRBV11-2; CDR3: CASSLDSWRGVNNEQFF
V: TRBV27; CDR3: CASSLQRGLSTDTQYF
V: TRBV9; CDR3: CASSPERAFYEQYF
V: TRBV12-3/TRBV12-4; CDR3: CASSFRTGYEQYF
V: TRBV27; CDR3: CASSLSRQRNTEAFF
V: TRBV7-6; CDR3: CASSILVPGQGNTGELFF
V: TRBV6-5; CDR3: CASRPDRGTEKLFF
V: TRBV19; CDR3: CASRDSSYNEQFF
V: TRBV6-2/TRBV6-3; CDR3: CASSYIQIDQPQHF
V: TRBV3-1/TRBV3-2; CDR3: CASSQDWAEDGYTF
V: TRBV7-4; CDR3: CASSLTSLAGDEGRETQYF
V: TRBV7-2; CDR3: CASSSTGGASQETQYF